The TCR beta chain under discussion was sequenced for a study of regulatory T cells in long-lasting Graves disease. In regard to this clonotype: Antigen: not known.

Trimming took 3 bases from V and 7 from J, leaving 16 bases between them. CDR1 and CDR2 (germline): SGHKS, YYEKEE (reference sequence). CDR3 length: 15 amino acids. Time point described: persistent/refractory GD, antithyroid drugs over 5 years with positive TRAb. Scientists built the TCR library using RNA that was extracted from PBMCs. Libraries of TCR beta came from iRepertoire HTBI primers plus Arm-PCR of CDR3 regions. One entry per CDR3 protein, called by TCRdb with MiXCR from the multiplex PCR reads. The sample lists hundreds of thousands of distinct CDR3 sequences; less than 25% were seen once. Points from the study as a whole: The number of shared public clonotypes was higher in persistent patients (roughly 2,800) than new patients (966).

This specimen was peripheral blood mononuclear cells (PBMCs), taken when the disease was refractory, from a patient treated with antithyroid drugs. This chain links TRBV5-5 with TRBJ2-2; a possible D gene is TRBD1 (5 bases). The TCR was taken from a female donor with Graves disease. CDR3 loop: CASSSQLQALGELFF. As DNA, the CDR3 is TGTGCCAGCAGCTCCCAATTACAGGCCCTCGGGGAGCTGTTTTTT.